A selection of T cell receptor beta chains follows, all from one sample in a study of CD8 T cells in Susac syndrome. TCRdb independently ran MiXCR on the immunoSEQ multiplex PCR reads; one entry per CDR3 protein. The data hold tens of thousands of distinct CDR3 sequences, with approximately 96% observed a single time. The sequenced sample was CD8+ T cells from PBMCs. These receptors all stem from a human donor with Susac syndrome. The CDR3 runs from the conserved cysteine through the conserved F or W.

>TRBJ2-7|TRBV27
CASSHPGQGNEQYF
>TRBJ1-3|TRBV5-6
CASSFKGAGNTIYF
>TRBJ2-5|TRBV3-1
CASSQDTYYQETQYF
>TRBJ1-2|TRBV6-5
CASSLPGTGAGYTF
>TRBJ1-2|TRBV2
CASEFWTSIGYTF
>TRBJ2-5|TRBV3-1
CASSFRDQGQETQYF
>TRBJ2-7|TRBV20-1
CSARGVTSYEQYF
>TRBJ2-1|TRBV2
CAFLDYNEQFF
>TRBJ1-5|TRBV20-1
CSARKGNQPQHF
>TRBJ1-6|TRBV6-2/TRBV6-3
CASSRGPGQRNSPLHF
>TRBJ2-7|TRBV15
CATSRDLAGGIHEQYF
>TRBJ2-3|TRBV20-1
CSASKGGGTDTQYF
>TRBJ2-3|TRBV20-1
CSAGLGPSSTDTQYF
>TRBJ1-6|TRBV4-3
CASSPGRDRNSPLHF
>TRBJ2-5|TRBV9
CASSVATRGGDQETQYF
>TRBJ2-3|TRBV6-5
CASSYGASGESTDTQYF
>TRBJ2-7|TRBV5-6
CASEVSGAAYEQYF
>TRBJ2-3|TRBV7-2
CASSLEQGPDTQYF
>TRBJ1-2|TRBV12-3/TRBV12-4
CASSLGRGNYGYTF
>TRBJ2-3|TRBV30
CAWSVAGRPTDTQYF
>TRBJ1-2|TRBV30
CAWTPPGGLYGYTF
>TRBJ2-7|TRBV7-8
CASSLSDEQYF
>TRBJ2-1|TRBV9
CASGGAEQFF
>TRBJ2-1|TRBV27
CASSLVGGLYNEQFF
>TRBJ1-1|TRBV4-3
CASSLGTVDSSTEAFF
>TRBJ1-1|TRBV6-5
CASRRKGGTEAFF
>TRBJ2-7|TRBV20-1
CSALASPIYEQYF
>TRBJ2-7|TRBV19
CASSETGSYEQYF
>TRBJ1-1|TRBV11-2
CASSFRQGLGTEAFF
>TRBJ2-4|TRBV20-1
CSARDPPAGLKNIQYF
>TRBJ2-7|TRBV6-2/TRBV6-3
CASSMKVYEQYF
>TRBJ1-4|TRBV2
CASSGQGNEKLFF
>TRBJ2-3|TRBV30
CAWSPDSTDTQYF
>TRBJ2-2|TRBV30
CAWSVPGGAVGELFF
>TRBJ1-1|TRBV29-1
CSGWDRKNTEAFF
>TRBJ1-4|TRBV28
CASSSSDRAYEKLFF
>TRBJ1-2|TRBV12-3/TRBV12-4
CASRPTPDYGYTF
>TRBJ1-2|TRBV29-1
CSVEDSFREYGYTF
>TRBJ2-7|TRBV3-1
CASSQDSGQAGEQYF
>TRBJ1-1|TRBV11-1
CASSSPPGPREAFF
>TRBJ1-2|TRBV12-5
CASGLGMFYGYTF
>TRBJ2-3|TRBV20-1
CSDRAQGADTQYF
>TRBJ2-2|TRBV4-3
CASSQVAGTENTGELFF
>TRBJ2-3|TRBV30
CAWSHGTDTQYF
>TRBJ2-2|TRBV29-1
CSVIITGLGELFF
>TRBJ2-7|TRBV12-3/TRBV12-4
CASSLATGVYEQYF
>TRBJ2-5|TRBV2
CAGQYQETQYF
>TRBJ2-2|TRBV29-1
CSVGSREGELFF
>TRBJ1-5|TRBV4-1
CASSQAQLSNQPQHF
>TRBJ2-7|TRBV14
CASSPYSGVYEQYF